The 9 T cell receptor beta chains listed next were all sequenced from one sample in a study of response to subunit inactivated influenza vaccine. TCRdb reprocessed the RT-PCR reads via MiXCR and lists one record per CDR3 protein. The profile shows around 850,000 distinct CDR3 sequences, under 20% of them singletons. The material was PBMCs from blood, obtained around 5 days after vaccination. The source is a man aged 45 to 65 who received an inactivated influenza vaccine.

V and J are TRBV7-9 and TRBJ2-3, with D uncertain. There are 15 residues in the CDR3. Germline-derived CDR1 and CDR2 are SEHNR and FQNEAQ (reference sequence). Trimming pared 5 bases from V and 2 bases from J, leaving 14 bases between. The CDR3 DNA sequence: TGTGCCAGCAGCCTTACACGCCTGCACACAGATACGCAGTATTTT. It is translated as CASSLTRLHTDTQYF.

The chain employs TRBV27 and TRBJ2-2; a weak D match, TRBD1 (5 bases). This CDR3 is built from 17 residues. Germline values: CDR1 MNHEY, CDR2 SMNVEV (reference sequence). V dropped 6 bases and J dropped 0 bases, with 17 bases sitting between them. CDR3 in amino acids: CASSPLGVSTNTGELFF. The CDR3 DNA sequence: TGTGCCAGCAGCCCCCTAGGGGTCAGTACGAACACCGGGGAGCTGTTTTTT.

This clonotype has a count of ten or more. The rearrangement uses TRBV7-2 and TRBJ2-2, with 9 bases aligning to TRBD2. CDR3 length: 15 amino acids. Germline V gene data show CDR1 as SGHTA and CDR2 as FQGNSA. V shed 1 base and J 6 bases; nucleotides not matched to a gene: 3. The CDR3 loop reads CASSLGSGGSGELFF. DNA of the CDR3: TGTGCCAGCAGCTTAGGGAGCGGGGGGTCCGGGGAGCTGTTTTTT.

The chain employs TRBV5-1 and TRBJ2-7; 10 bases agree with TRBD1. Losses at the gene ends were 4 bases for V and 5 bases for J; bases not matched to a gene: 9. The CDR3 extends over 15 amino acids. Germline V gene lookup returns CDR1 SGHRS and CDR2 YFSETQ. This CDR3 reads CASSGPGQGFNEQYF. CDR3 nucleotide sequence: TGCGCCAGCAGCGGGCCGGGACAGGGGTTCAACGAGCAGTACTTC.

This clonotype has more than one count but fewer than ten. The chain has TRBV5-1 and TRBJ2-7, with 8 bases matching TRBD1. V lost 4 bases to trimming and J lost 6 bases; unmatched junction nucleotides: 12. The CDR3 consists of 15 residues. The germline CDR1 and CDR2 sequences are SGHRS and YFSETQ. CDR3 loop: CASSAGQARLTEQYF. For the CDR3, the DNA is TGCGCCAGCAGCGCGGGACAGGCCCGATTAACCGAGCAGTACTTC.

This clonotype was observed a few times. The chain joins TRBV10-3 to TRBJ2-3, with D tentatively TRBD1 or TRBD2 (6 bases each). Trimming took 6 bases from V and 3 from J, leaving 16 bases between them. There are 15 residues in the CDR3. In germline, CDR1 is ENHRY, CDR2 SYGVKD. The CDR3 bases are TGTGCCATCAGGACGGTCGGGGGCCCAACAGATACGCAGTATTTT. It codes for CAIRTVGGPTDTQYF.

This clonotype was detected many times. This chain uses TRBV5-6 with TRBJ2-6; D not resolved. Germline loops: CDR1 SGHDT, CDR2 YYEEEE. This CDR3 has 15 amino acids. The V gene lost 5 bases and the J gene lost 6 bases, with 15 bases spanning the gap. The CDR3 region has the DNA TGTGCCAGCAGATCGACCGTACTCAAGGCCAACGTCCTGACTTTC. It translates to CASRSTVLKANVLTF.

This clonotype occurred a few times. The chain carries TRBV12-3 or TRBV12-4 and TRBJ1-5; D is perhaps TRBD1 (6 bases). The ends were cut back, 1 base at V and 1 base at J, with 14 bases in the middle. The CDR3 has 17 residues. CDR3 loop: CASSLGAGARSNQPQHF. The CDR3 coding sequence is TGTGCCAGCAGTTTAGGGGCAGGGGCGCGAAGCAATCAGCCCCAGCATTTT.

This rearrangement joins TRBV6-1 to TRBJ1-1, with TRBD1 identical over 8 bases. J lost 7 bases, V lost 6 bases, and 7 bases had no gene match. Germline CDR1 reads MNHNS; CDR2 reads SASEGT. The CDR3 extends over 13 amino acids. CDR3: CASREQGVGEAFF. CDR3 coding DNA: TGTGCCAGCAGGGAACAGGGGGTCGGTGAAGCTTTCTTT.